This entry features one TCR beta chain sequence. Clones were read by immunoSEQ multiplex PCR, and TCRdb kept only the in-frame ones, dropping some. The top ten clones hold roughly 12% of a sample with 150,000 to 250,000 clones, roughly 82% of them seen once. These data are taken from a study of blood T cell repertoires in COVID-19. Germline values: CDR1 SEHNR, CDR2 FQNEAQ (reference sequence). This CDR3 has 18 amino acids. V lost 4 bases to trimming and J lost 4 bases, with 23 bases between them. Each recovered donor of Cohort 3 presented with two negative PCRs, clearance, or symptom resolution. Specimen: PBMCs or T cells enriched from blood (not recorded which). The sequence came from a man in his forties who had recovered from COVID-19. The J gene is TRBJ2-1, the V gene TRBV7-9; D is undetermined. Written as DNA, the CDR3 is TGTGCCAGCAGCTCCCTCATAGGATCCTCAGCGATTTACAATGAGCAGTTCTTC. Protein: CASSSLIGSSAIYNEQFF.